The present T cell receptor beta chain was sequenced within a study of shared clonotypes between healthy human individuals. Study outcomes and limitations: Clonotypes not shared had lower generation probabilities than those common to all four donors. The naive CD4 repertoires of a few donors were compared, and approximately 5% of clonotypes were shared.

Adults of Caucasian background living in Nashville, Tennessee made up all donors. Into CD45RA+ naive and CD45RA-negative memory subsets, the CD4+ cells were split. This CDR3 has 17 residues. Trimming took off 4 bases at V and 12 bases at J, with 31 bases between the two ends. Germline V lookup: CDR1 SGHRS, CDR2 YFSETQ. Note on this clone: What it binds is not known.

Using immunoSEQ multiplex PCR, the repertoire was profiled, and TCRdb retains in-frame clones only, with some absent. The data contain over a million clones, approximately 98.5% of them seen just once; the ten biggest clones take up about 0.35%. Sequenced input: naive CD4+ T cells sorted from blood. Subset defined: CD45RA+ positively selected. This receptor was obtained from a man under 40 in good health. This chain connects TRBV5-1 to TRBJ1-1; D might be TRBD1 (6 bases). The chain's CDR3 is CASSLQPFGSPGGQTFF. CDR3 DNA sequence: TGCGCCAGCAGCCTACAACCGTTCGGTTCCCCCGGGGGCCAAACTTTCTTT.